A selection of T cell receptor beta chains follows, all from one sample in a study of cutaneous CD30+ T cell lymphoproliferative disorder and hepatitis E. Only in-frame clones appear in the TCRdb table, and some are missing; sequencing was by immunoSEQ multiplex PCR. The repertoire holds thousands of clones, with around 70% as singletons. Material: blood. These receptors originate from a human donor with a cutaneous T cell lymphoproliferative disorder associated with hepatitis E virus. The CDR3 runs from the conserved cysteine through the conserved F or W. The D gene is left open where the match is weak. Part of the rows lack a size; the others show once, few, many or a class for expanded clones.

clone_size j_call v_call d_call cdr3_nt cdr3_aa
- TRBJ1-2 TRBV7-2 - TGTGCCAGCAGCTCCGACCAGAGTTTTTACTATGGCTACACCTTC CASSSDQSFYYGYTF
few TRBJ1-1 TRBV30 - TGTGCCTCAACGTCGGGGCCGAACACTGAAGCTTTCTTT CASTSGPNTEAFF
- TRBJ2-1 TRBV19 - TGTGCCAGTTGGGACAACGATAACAATGAGCAGTTCTTC CASWDNDNNEQFF
- TRBJ2-3 TRBV6-5 - TGTGCCAGCAAAGCAACAGATACGCAGTATTTT CASKATDTQYF
- TRBJ2-5 TRBV11-3 - TGTGCCAGCAGCTCTGCGGGAAAAGAGACCCAGTACTTC CASSSAGKETQYF
- TRBJ2-7 TRBV5-6 - TGTGCCAGCAGGTTTGGAGGGGAAGACGAGCAGTACTTC CASRFGGEDEQYF
once TRBJ2-2 TRBV7-2 TRBD2 TGTGCCAGCAGCTTAGCGGGGGGGTCGAACACCGGGGAGCTGTTTTTT CASSLAGGSNTGELFF
- TRBJ1-1 TRBV5-5 TRBD1 TGTGCCAGCAGCTTGCCTCGGACAGGGTCGAACACTGAAGCTTTCTTT CASSLPRTGSNTEAFF
- TRBJ2-7 TRBV6-5 TRBD2 TGTGCCAGCAGTCGGACTAGCGAGTCCTACGAGCAGTACTTC CASSRTSESYEQYF
- TRBJ2-3 TRBV7-8 - TGTGCCAGCAGCGTCGGGCGTACGGCGGATACGCAGTATTTT CASSVGRTADTQYF
- TRBJ2-3 TRBV28 - TGTGCCAGCAGTCGCAGAGGGCAAGATACGCAGTATTTT CASSRRGQDTQYF
- TRBJ2-5 TRBV14 - TGTGCCAGCAGCCTCTCCTATCCAGCAGAGACCCAGTACTTC CASSLSYPAETQYF
once TRBJ1-2 TRBV5-1 - TGCGCCAGCAGCTTGGACGGGGGTAACTATGGCTACACCTTC CASSLDGGNYGYTF
few TRBJ1-2 TRBV25-1 TRBD1 TGTGCCAGCAGTGACGGACAGGGGAGCTATGGCTACACCTTC CASSDGQGSYGYTF
few TRBJ1-2 TRBV19 TRBD1 TGTGCCAGTAGTATGCTTCTGGGACAGGGAATGAATGGCTACACCTTC CASSMLLGQGMNGYTF
- TRBJ2-7 TRBV5-6 - TGTGCCAGCAGCTTGGTAGGGACAACCTCCTCCTACGAGCAGTACTTC CASSLVGTTSSYEQYF
- TRBJ1-2 TRBV4-3 - TGCGCCAGCAGCCTTCAGGGAGGAGTAGGGGGCTACACCTTC CASSLQGGVGGYTF
- TRBJ2-1 TRBV5-1 TRBD1 TGCGCCATTTCGACAGGGTCGGGCAATGAGCAGTTCTTC CAISTGSGNEQFF
- TRBJ1-4 TRBV2 - TGTGCCAGCATTCCGGGACGGGATAATGAAAAACTGTTTTTT CASIPGRDNEKLFF
- TRBJ2-7 TRBV29-1 TRBD1 TGCAGCGTAGAGACAGGGGGCGACGAGCAGTACTTC CSVETGGDEQYF
- TRBJ2-7 TRBV4-3 TRBD1 TGCGCCAGCAGCCAAGATTATAGGGGACAGGGCTACGAGCAGTACTTC CASSQDYRGQGYEQYF
- TRBJ2-7 TRBV10-2 - TGCGCCAGCAGTTCCGGGCCGCCTTCCTACGAGCAGTACTTC CASSSGPPSYEQYF
once TRBJ2-7 TRBV5-6 - TGTGCCAGCAGCTTGCTGGACGGTACCTACGAGCAGTACTTC CASSLLDGTYEQYF
- TRBJ2-2 TRBV11-3 - TGTGCCAGCCGCGGGGGCGGCGGGGAGCTGTTTTTT CASRGGGGELFF
- TRBJ1-2 TRBV4-1 TRBD1 TGCGCCAGCAGCCAAGACAGGGGAGGGGGCGCGGAAGGCTACACCTTC CASSQDRGGGAEGYTF
- TRBJ2-3 TRBV5-4 - TGTGCCAGCAGCGGGCCGGGACGGGGAGCCACAGATACGCAGTATTTT CASSGPGRGATDTQYF
- TRBJ2-7 TRBV5-5 - TGTGCCAGCAGCGCTCTACTAGCCGTTGCGCACGAGCAGTACTTC CASSALLAVAHEQYF
- TRBJ2-5 TRBV6-5 - TGTGCCAGCAGCCCGACGGGGGTAGGGACCCAGTACTTC CASSPTGVGTQYF
- TRBJ1-1 TRBV19 - TGTGCCAGTACCATGGACACCGGGGGAACTGAAGCTTTCTTT CASTMDTGGTEAFF
- TRBJ2-5 TRBV13 - TGTGCCAGCAGCGGCAGGGATGGGTGGGAGACCCAGTACTTC CASSGRDGWETQYF
few TRBJ1-2 TRBV29-1 - TGCAGCGTGGACGCCAGGGTCAACTATGGCTACACCTTC CSVDARVNYGYTF
few TRBJ1-6 TRBV2 - TGTGCCAGCAGGGAACACAGGAACGATTCACCCCTCCACTTT CASREHRNDSPLHF
- TRBJ2-3 TRBV19 - TGTGCCAGTAGTATCGGGCGGGATACGCAGTATTTT CASSIGRDTQYF
- TRBJ1-2 TRBV28 - TGTGCCAGCTGGGGCGGTTCTAACTATGGCTACACCTTC CASWGGSNYGYTF